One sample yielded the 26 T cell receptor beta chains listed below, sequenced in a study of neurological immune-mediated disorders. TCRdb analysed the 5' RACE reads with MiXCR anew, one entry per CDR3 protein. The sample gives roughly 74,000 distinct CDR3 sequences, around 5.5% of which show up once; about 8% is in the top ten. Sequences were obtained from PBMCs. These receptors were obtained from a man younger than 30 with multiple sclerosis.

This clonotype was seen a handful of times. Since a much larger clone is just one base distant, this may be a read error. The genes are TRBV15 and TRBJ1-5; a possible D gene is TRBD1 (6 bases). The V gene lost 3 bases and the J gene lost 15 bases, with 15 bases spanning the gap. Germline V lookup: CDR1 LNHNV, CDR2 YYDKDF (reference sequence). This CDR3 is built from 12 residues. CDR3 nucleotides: TGTGCCACCAGCAGTTCCGACAGGCTCCGGCATTTT. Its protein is CATSSSDRLRHF.

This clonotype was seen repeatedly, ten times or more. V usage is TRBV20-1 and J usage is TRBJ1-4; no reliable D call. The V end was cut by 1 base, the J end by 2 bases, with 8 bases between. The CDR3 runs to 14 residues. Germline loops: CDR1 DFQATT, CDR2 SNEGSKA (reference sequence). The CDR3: CSARGGRTNEKLFF. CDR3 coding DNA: TGCAGTGCTAGAGGAGGCCGGACTAATGAAAAACTGTTTTTT.

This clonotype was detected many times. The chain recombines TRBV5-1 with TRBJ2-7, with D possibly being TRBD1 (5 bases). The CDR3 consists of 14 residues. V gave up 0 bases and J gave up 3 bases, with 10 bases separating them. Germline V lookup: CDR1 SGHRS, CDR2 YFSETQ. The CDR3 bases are TGCGCCAGCAGCTTGGAGGCGCAGGGCTACGAGCAGTACTTC. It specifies CASSLEAQGYEQYF.

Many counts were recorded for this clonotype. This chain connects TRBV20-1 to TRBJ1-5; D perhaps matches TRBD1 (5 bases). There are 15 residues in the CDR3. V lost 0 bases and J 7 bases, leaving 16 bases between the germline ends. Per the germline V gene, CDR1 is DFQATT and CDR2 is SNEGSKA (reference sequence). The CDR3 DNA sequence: TGCAGTGCTAGAGATCCCGGGACGCTCGGGCAGCCCCAGCATTTT. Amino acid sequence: CSARDPGTLGQPQHF.

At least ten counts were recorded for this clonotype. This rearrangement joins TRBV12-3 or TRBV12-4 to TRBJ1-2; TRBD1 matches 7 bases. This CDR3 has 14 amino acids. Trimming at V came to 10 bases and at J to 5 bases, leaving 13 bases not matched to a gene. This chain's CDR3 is CAINPLGTDYGYTF. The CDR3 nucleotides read TGTGCCATCAACCCTCTAGGGACAGATTATGGCTACACCTTC.

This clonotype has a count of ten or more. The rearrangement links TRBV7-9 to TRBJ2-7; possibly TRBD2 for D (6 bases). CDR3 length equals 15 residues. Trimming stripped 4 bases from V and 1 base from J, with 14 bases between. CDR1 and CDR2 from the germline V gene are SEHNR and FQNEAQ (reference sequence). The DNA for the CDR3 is TGTGCCAGCAGCTCTACACAGGAGGGTTCCTACGAGCAGTACTTC. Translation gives CASSSTQEGSYEQYF.

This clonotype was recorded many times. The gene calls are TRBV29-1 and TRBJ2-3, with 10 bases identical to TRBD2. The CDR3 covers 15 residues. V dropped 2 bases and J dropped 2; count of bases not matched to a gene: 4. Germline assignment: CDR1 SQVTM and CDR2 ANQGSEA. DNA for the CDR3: TGCAGCGTTGAACCTAGCGGGGGTTACACAGATACGCAGTATTTT. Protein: CSVEPSGGYTDTQYF.

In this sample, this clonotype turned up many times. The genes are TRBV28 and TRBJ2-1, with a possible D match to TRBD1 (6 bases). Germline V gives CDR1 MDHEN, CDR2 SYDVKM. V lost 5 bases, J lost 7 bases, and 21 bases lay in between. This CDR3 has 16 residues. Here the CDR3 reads CASSLRQDHPINEQFF. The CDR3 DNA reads TGTGCCAGCAGTCTCCGACAGGACCACCCGATTAATGAGCAGTTCTTC.

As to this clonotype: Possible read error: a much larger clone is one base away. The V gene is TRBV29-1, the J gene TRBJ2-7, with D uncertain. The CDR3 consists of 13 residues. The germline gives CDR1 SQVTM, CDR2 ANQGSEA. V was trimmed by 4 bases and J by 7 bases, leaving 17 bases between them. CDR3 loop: CSVGAGACGEQYF. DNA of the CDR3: TGCAGCGTTGGAGCTGGCGCGTGTGGGGAGCAGTACTTC.

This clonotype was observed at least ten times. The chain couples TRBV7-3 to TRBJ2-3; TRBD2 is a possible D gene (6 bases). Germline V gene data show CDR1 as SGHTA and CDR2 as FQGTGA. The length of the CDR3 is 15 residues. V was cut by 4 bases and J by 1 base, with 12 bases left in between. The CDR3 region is CASSSGTSRTDTQYF. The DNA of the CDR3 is TGTGCCAGCAGCTCTGGGACTTCCCGCACAGATACGCAGTATTTT.

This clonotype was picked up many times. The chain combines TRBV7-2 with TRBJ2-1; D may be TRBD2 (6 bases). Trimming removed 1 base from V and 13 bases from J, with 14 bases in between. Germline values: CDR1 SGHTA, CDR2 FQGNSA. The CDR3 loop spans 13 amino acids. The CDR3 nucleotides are TGTGCCAGCAGCTTAGTGGGAGGCGGGTTCCAGTTCTTC. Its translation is CASSLVGGGFQFF.

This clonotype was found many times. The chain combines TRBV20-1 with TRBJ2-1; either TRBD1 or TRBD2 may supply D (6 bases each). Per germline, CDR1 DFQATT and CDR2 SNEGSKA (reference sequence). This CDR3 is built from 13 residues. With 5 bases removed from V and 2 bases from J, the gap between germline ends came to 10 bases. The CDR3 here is CSAGGLPYNEQFF. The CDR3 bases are TGCAGTGCTGGGGGGCTACCCTACAATGAGCAGTTCTTC.

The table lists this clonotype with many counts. Here the CDR3 reads CASSLAARANYGYTF. Written as DNA, the CDR3 is TGCGCCAGCAGCTTGGCGGCCAGGGCTAACTATGGCTACACCTTC. The genes are TRBV5-1 and TRBJ1-2, with D tentatively TRBD1 (5 bases). The CDR3 totals 15 residues. The germline gives CDR1 SGHRS, CDR2 YFSETQ. V was clipped by 0 bases and J by 0 bases, with 9 bases between them.

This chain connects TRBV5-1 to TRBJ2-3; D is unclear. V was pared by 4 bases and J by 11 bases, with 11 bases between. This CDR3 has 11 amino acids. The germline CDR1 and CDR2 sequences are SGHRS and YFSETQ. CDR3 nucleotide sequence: TGCGCCAGCAGCGTTAGCAATGAGCAGTATTTT. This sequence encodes CASSVSNEQYF.

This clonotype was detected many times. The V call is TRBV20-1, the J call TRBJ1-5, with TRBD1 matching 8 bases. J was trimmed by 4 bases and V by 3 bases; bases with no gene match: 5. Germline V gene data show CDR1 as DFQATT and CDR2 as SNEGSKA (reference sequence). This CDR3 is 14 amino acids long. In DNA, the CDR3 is TGCAGTGCTAGGCGCACAGGGGGGAATCAGCCCCAGCATTTT. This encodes CSARRTGGNQPQHF.

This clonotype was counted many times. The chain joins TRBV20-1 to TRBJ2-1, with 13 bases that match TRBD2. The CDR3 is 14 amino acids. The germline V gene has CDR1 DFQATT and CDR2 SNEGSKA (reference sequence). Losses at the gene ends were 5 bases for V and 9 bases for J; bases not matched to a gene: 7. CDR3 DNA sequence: TGCAGTGCTTGGGGACTAGCGGGACTAGGTGAGCAGTTCTTC. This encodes CSAWGLAGLGEQFF.

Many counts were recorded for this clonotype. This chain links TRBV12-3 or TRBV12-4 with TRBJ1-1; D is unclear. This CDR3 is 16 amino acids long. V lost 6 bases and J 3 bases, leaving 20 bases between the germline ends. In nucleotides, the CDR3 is TGTGCCAGCAGACTTGAAACCCCGACCCGGTACACTGAAGCTTTCTTT. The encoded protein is CASRLETPTRYTEAFF.

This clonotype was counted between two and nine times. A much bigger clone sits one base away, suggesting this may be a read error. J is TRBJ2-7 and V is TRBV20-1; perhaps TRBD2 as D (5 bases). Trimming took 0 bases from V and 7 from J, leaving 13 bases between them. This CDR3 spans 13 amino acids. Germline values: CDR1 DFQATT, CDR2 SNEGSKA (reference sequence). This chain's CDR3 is CSAREAGVQEQYF. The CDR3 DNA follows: TGCAGTGCTAGAGAGGCGGGCGTCCAAGAGCAGTACTTC.

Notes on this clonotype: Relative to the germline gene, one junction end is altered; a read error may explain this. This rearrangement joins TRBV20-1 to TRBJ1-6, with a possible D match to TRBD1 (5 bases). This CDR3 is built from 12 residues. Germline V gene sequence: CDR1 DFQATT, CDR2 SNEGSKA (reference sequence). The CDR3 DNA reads TGCAGTGCGGGGGTGGGGGGTTCACCCCTCAACTTT. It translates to CSAGVGGSPLNF.

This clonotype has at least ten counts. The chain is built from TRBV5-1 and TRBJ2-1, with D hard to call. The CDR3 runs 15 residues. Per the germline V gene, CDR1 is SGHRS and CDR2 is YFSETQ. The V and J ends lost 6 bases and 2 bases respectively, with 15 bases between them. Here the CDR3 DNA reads TGCGCCAGCATGGCAGAGGACGGCGCCTACAATGAGCAGTTCTTC. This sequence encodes CASMAEDGAYNEQFF.

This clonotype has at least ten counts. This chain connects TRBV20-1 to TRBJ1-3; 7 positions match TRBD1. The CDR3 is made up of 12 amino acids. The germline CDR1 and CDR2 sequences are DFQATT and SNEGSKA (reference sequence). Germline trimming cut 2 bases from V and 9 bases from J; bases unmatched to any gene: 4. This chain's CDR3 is CSARQGVGTIYF. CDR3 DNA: TGCAGTGCTAGACAGGGGGTCGGCACCATATATTTT.

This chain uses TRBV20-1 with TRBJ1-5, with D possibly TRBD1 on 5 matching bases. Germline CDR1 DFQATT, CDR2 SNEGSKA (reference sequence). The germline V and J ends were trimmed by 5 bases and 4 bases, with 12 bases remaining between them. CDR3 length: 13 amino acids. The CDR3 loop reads CSAGGRTNQPQHF. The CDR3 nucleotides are TGCAGTGCTGGGGGACGGACAAATCAGCCCCAGCATTTT.

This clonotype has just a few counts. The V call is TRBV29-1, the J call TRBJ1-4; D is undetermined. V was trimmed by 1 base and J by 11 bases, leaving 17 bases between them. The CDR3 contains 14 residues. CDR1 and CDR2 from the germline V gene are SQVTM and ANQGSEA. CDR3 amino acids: CSVEVGKGLGKLFF. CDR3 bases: TGCAGCGTTGAAGTTGGAAAGGGCCTAGGGAAACTGTTTTTT.

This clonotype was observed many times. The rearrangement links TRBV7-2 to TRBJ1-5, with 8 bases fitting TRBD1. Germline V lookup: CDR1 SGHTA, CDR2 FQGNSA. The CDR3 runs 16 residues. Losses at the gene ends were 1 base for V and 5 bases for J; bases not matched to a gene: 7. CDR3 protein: CASSLVGTGKDQPQHF. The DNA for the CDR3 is TGTGCCAGCAGCTTAGTCGGGACAGGCAAAGATCAGCCCCAGCATTTT. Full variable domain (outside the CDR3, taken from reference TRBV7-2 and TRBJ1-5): GAGVSQSPSNKVTEKGKDVELRCDPISGHTALYWYRQSLGQGLEFLIYFQGNSAPDKSGLPSDRFSAERTGGSVSTLTIQRTQQEDSAVYLCASSLVGTGKDQPQHFGDGTRLSIL.

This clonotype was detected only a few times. The CDR3 protein is CASSPSGGGSYGYTF. CDR3 sequence (DNA): TGTGCCAGCAGTCCATCAGGGGGTGGTAGCTATGGCTACACCTTC. This chain joins TRBV28 and TRBJ1-2; 7 positions agree with TRBD1. CDR1 is MDHEN, CDR2 SYDVKM, per germline. This CDR3 spans 15 amino acids. V shed 5 bases, J shed 4 bases, and the junction held 10 bases outside the gene matches.

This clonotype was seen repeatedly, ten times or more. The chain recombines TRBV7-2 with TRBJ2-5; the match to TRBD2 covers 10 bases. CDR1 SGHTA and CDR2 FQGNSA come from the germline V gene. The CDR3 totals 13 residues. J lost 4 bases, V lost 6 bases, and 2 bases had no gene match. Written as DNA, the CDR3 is TGTGCCAGCAGGATAGCGGGAGGAGAGACCCAGTACTTC. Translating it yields CASRIAGGETQYF.